Below, one T cell receptor (beta chain) is given with its context. Its target is not known. The data were obtained in a study of cytomegalovirus exposure and HLA in healthy donors. Study results and limitations: In a later analysis, donors in an Asian-associated ancestry cluster reportedly had fewer N-insertions in productive TCRs than the cohort mean.

V shed 7 bases and J shed 5 bases, with 11 bases lying between them. CDR3 length: 13 residues. Germline V gives CDR1 MDHEN, CDR2 SYDVKM. PCR was performed using 60 Vbeta and 13 Jbeta primers. Sequenced by immunoSEQ multiplex PCR; TCRdb stores in-frame clones only, minus some. The data show approximately 50,000 clones, with approximately 52% seen just once and 12% held by the top ten. The sample was PBMCs. This TCR came from a human donor in good health. This rearrangement joins TRBV28 to TRBJ2-2; D perhaps matches TRBD1 (6 bases). This CDR3 is CASTTGHTGELFF. CDR3 DNA sequence: TGTGCCAGCACGACAGGTCATACCGGGGAGCTGTTTTTT.